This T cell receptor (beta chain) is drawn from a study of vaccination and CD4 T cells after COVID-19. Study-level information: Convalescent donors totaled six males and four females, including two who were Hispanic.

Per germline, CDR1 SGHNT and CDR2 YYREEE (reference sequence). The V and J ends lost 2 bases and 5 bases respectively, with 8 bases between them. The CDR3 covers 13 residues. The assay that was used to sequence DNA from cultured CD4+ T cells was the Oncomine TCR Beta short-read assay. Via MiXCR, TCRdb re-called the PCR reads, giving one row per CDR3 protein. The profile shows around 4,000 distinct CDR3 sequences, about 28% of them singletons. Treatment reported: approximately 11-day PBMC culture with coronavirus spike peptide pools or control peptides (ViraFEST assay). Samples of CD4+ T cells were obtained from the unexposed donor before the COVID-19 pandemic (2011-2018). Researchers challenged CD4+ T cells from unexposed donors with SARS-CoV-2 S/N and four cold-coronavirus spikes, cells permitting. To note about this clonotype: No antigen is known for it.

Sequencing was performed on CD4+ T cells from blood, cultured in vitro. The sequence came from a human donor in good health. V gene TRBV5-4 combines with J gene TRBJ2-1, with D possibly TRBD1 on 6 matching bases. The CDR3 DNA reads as TGTGCCAGCAGCTTCAGGGGCGACAATGAGCAGTTCTTC. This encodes CASSFRGDNEQFF.